This TCR beta chain emerged from a study of cytotoxic CD8 clonotypes in ibrutinib-treated CLL. Overall study context: Across samples, productive templates numbered approximately 260,000 and productive rearrangements reached over 90,000 on average.

Roughly 2 micrograms of genomic DNA, which was extracted from cryopreserved PBMCs, served as the material used for the TCR beta libraries. The data were produced by immunoSEQ multiplex PCR, yet TCRdb's version contains in-frame clones alone and is incomplete. Among about 22,000 clones, approximately 72% were seen once, and the ten largest hold 6% to 9%. Study findings and constraints: Public clonotypes, an uncommon group, contracted or remained stable on treatment. Baseline levels of clonality went above those of age-matched healthy donors and moved with circulating CD8+ T-cell counts.

The CDR3 has 14 amino acids. CDR1 and CDR2 (germline): SGHVS, FNYEAQ. Trimming removed 2 bases at V and 4 bases at J, with 11 bases between. This clone was seen more than once but under ten times. Its antigen remains unknown. The chain employs TRBV7-6 and TRBJ1-2, with D perhaps matching TRBD1 (5 bases). This clonotype was sampled from a human donor with chronic lymphocytic leukemia. The sample in question was PBMCs, obtained before ibrutinib treatment. This CDR3 reads CASSLKGRAYGYTF. CDR3 sequence (DNA): TGTGCCAGCAGCTTAAAAGGCAGGGCCTATGGCTACACCTTC.